What follows are 24 T cell receptor beta chains derived from one specimen sequenced in a study of shared clonotypes between healthy human individuals. Sequenced by immunoSEQ multiplex PCR; TCRdb stores in-frame clones only, minus some. The sample has about 800,000 clones, around 96% seen once. In the naive CD8 group, cells lacked CD45RO and were positively selected for CCR7, so terminally differentiated effector memory CD45RA+ cells were left out. Material for sequencing was naive CD8+ T cells sorted from blood. These receptor sequences come from a young man in good health.

The chain couples TRBV28 to TRBJ2-7; no firm D call. Germline lookup yields CDR1 MDHEN and CDR2 SYDVKM. V was clipped by 2 bases and J by 3 bases, with 5 bases between them. The CDR3 is made up of 12 amino acids. The CDR3 region is CASSLHSYEQYF. The CDR3 DNA reads TGTGCCAGCAGTTTACACAGCTACGAGCAGTACTTC.

About this clone: Germline is not matched at one junction end, which may reflect a read error. The chain combines TRBV7-9 with TRBJ2-3; 11 bases agree with TRBD2. The CDR3 extends over 14 amino acids. CDR1 is SEHNR, CDR2 FQNEAQ, per germline (reference sequence). DNA of the CDR3: TGTGCCAGCAGCCTAGCGGGAGGAATAGATACGCAGTATTTT. The encoded protein is CASSLAGGIDTQYF.

This clone has ten or more counts. The rearrangement uses TRBV19 and TRBJ2-1; a weak D match, TRBD2 (6 bases). Per germline, CDR1 LNHDA and CDR2 SQIVND (reference sequence). V shed 7 bases and J shed 3 bases, with 13 bases lying between them. This CDR3 has 14 residues. DNA for the CDR3: TGTGCCAGTAACGGGGGAGAGGTCTACAATGAGCAGTTCTTC. It specifies CASNGGEVYNEQFF.

Concerning this clone: Other DNA sequences in the same sample also yield this CDR3. This sequence joins TRBV11-2 and TRBJ2-3; 11 positions match TRBD1. Trimming at V came to 5 bases and at J to 1 base, leaving 2 bases not matched to a gene. This CDR3 has 15 amino acids. CDR1 SGHAT and CDR2 FQNNGV come from the germline V gene. CDR3 nucleotides: TGTGCCAGCAGCCTGGGACAGGGGGGCACAGATACGCAGTATTTT. Its translation is CASSLGQGGTDTQYF.

The chain uses TRBV4-1 and TRBJ2-3; 10 nucleotides align to TRBD1. The CDR3 sequence is 15 residues long. Germline lookup yields CDR1 MGHRA and CDR2 YSYEKL. The junction had 6 bases not matched to a gene; V was cut back by 4 bases and J by 5 bases. In DNA, the CDR3 is TGCGCCAGCAGCCCGGGACAGGGGATTATAGATACGCAGTATTTT. It yields the protein CASSPGQGIIDTQYF.

This chain joins TRBV19 and TRBJ2-1; D possibly uses TRBD1 or TRBD2 (6 bases each). Per the germline V gene, CDR1 is LNHDA and CDR2 is SQIVND (reference sequence). V dropped 6 bases and J dropped 2 bases, with 11 bases sitting between them. This CDR3 is built from 14 residues. CDR3 DNA: TGTGCCAGTAGGTCGGGGGCCACCTACAATGAGCAGTTCTTC. Its translation: CASRSGATYNEQFF.

This rearrangement joins TRBV7-6 to TRBJ2-3, with D possibly matching TRBD2 (6 bases). The V and J ends lost 0 bases and 3 bases respectively, with 13 bases between them. This CDR3 has 16 residues. Germline values: CDR1 SGHVS, CDR2 FNYEAQ. CDR3 sequence reads: CASSLAGGGGTDTQYF. The CDR3 nucleotides read TGTGCCAGCAGCTTAGCTGGGGGAGGCGGGACAGATACGCAGTATTTT.

V and J are TRBV25-1 and TRBJ2-2; D is possibly TRBD2 (6 bases). The CDR3 covers 16 residues. Germline CDR1 reads MGHDK; CDR2 reads SYGVNS. The V gene lost 3 bases and the J gene lost 3 bases, with 14 bases spanning the gap. CDR3 protein: CASSDREKWDTGELFF. For the CDR3, the DNA is TGTGCCAGCAGTGATCGGGAGAAATGGGACACCGGGGAGCTGTTTTTT.

This chain links TRBV9 with TRBJ1-4; D is perhaps TRBD1 (5 bases). The CDR3 has 17 amino acids. In germline, CDR1 is SGDLS, CDR2 YYNGEE. V was cut by 3 bases and J by 3 bases, with 18 bases left in between. CDR3 sequence reads: CASSERPGVVPNEKLFF. The CDR3 DNA follows: TGTGCCAGCAGCGAGCGGCCGGGGGTGGTTCCTAATGAAAAACTGTTTTTT.

This clone has a single count. This chain connects TRBV27 to TRBJ1-5, with unresolved D. Germline values: CDR1 MNHEY, CDR2 SMNVEV (reference sequence). V was pared by 5 bases and J by 4 bases, with 15 bases between. This CDR3 spans 15 amino acids. CDR3: CASSPLTRVNQPQHF. CDR3 coding DNA: TGTGCCAGCAGTCCTTTGACTCGGGTGAATCAGCCCCAGCATTTT.

The chain has TRBV21-1 and TRBJ2-7; the table gives TRBD1 as D, unverified against the DNA. TRBV21-1 is classified as a pseudogene. This CDR3 comprises 10 residues. The CDR3 DNA reads TGTGCCAGCAGCAGGCCAGAGCAGTACTTC. As protein: CASSRPEQYF.

The table lists this clone with a count of one. This chain links TRBV10-1 with TRBJ2-1, with D possibly TRBD2 on 6 matching bases. The germline V and J ends were trimmed by 0 bases and 0 bases, with 9 bases remaining between them. The CDR3 contains 16 residues. Germline assignment: CDR1 WNHNN and CDR2 SYGVQD (reference sequence). DNA of the CDR3: TGCGCCAGCAGTGAGTCGATCGGGAGCTCCTACAATGAGCAGTTCTTC. Protein: CASSESIGSSYNEQFF.

This chain links TRBV13 with TRBJ2-1; unclear D gene. Per germline, CDR1 PRHDT and CDR2 FYEKMQ (reference sequence). The germline V and J ends were trimmed by 5 bases and 5 bases, with 10 bases remaining between them. The CDR3 totals 13 residues. The CDR3 DNA reads TGTGCCAGCAGCCAACCGACTGACAATGAGCAGTTCTTC. Amino acid sequence: CASSQPTDNEQFF.

This clone was seen a single time. The J gene is TRBJ2-2, the V gene TRBV29-1; a weak D match, TRBD2 (6 bases). The V gene's germline CDR1 is SQVTM and CDR2 ANQGSEA. Trimming stripped 6 bases from V and 6 bases from J, with 20 bases between. The CDR3 runs 15 residues. CDR3: CSVFGPSASAGELFF. The CDR3 region has the DNA TGCAGCGTATTTGGCCCTTCGGCTAGCGCCGGGGAGCTGTTTTTT.

The chain employs TRBV5-4 and TRBJ2-7; D perhaps matches TRBD1 (6 bases). This CDR3 comprises 15 residues. Trimming pared 0 bases from V and 1 base from J, leaving 11 bases between. Per germline, CDR1 SGHNT and CDR2 YYREEE (reference sequence). Here the CDR3 DNA reads TGTGCCAGCAGCTTGGCACGTACAGGGTCCTACGAGCAGTACTTC. It is translated as CASSLARTGSYEQYF.

The chain carries TRBV28 and TRBJ2-7; D assignment may be TRBD1 or TRBD2 (5 bases each). Germline-derived CDR1 and CDR2 are MDHEN and SYDVKM. The CDR3 runs to 13 residues. Trimming cost V 3 bases and J 4 bases, with 10 bases left between them. The CDR3 spells CASSFEGRYEQYF. The CDR3 coding sequence is TGTGCCAGCAGTTTTGAGGGGCGATACGAGCAGTACTTC.

The chain links TRBV5-1 to TRBJ1-1; 7 bases align to TRBD1. Unmatched junction bases numbered 6, after V lost 4 bases and J lost 0 bases. In germline, CDR1 is SGHRS, CDR2 YFSETQ. The CDR3 is 15 amino acids. This chain's CDR3 is CASSPGQNMNTEAFF. DNA of the CDR3: TGCGCCAGCAGCCCGGGACAGAACATGAACACTGAAGCTTTCTTT.

This chain connects TRBV7-9 to TRBJ2-7, with D possibly being TRBD1 (6 bases). V lost 5 bases, J lost 0 bases, and 14 bases lay in between. The CDR3 covers 15 residues. The germline V gene encodes CDR1 SEHNR and CDR2 FQNEAQ (reference sequence). CDR3 DNA: TGTGCCAGCAGCCGGACGACAGGACCCTCCTACGAGCAGTACTTC. The encoded protein is CASSRTTGPSYEQYF.

This chain joins TRBV6-1 and TRBJ2-3; D remains ambiguous. CDR1 is MNHNS, CDR2 SASEGT, per germline. Trimming removed 0 bases from V and 0 bases from J, with 13 bases in between. The CDR3 totals 17 residues. CDR3 sequence reads: CASSEATAFGSTDTQYF. The CDR3 region has the DNA TGTGCCAGCAGTGAAGCGACGGCGTTCGGGAGCACAGATACGCAGTATTTT.

This clone occurred a few times. The genes are TRBV11-2 and TRBJ2-5; 7 positions agree with TRBD1. J lost 0 bases, V lost 1 base, and 8 bases had no gene match. The CDR3 runs to 17 residues. Per the germline V gene, CDR1 is SGHAT and CDR2 is FQNNGV. The CDR3 is CASSLGPLDRDQETQYF. The CDR3 bases are TGTGCCAGCAGCTTAGGACCTCTCGACAGGGACCAAGAGACCCAGTACTTC. The variable domain in full, completed from reference TRBV11-2 and TRBJ2-5, reads EAGVAQSPRYKIIEKRQSVAFWCNPISGHATLYWYQQILGQGPKLLIQFQNNGVVDDSQLPKDRFSAERLKGVDSTLKIQPAKLEDSAVYLCASSLGPLDRDQETQYFGPGTRLLVL.

The V gene is TRBV12-2, the J gene TRBJ2-2. TRBV12-2 represents a pseudogene. This CDR3 is built from 17 residues. CDR3 protein: CASPTDPPVKGTGELFF. The CDR3 DNA follows: TGTGCAAGTCCCACCGACCCCCCCGTTAAGGGCACCGGGGAGCTGTTTTTT.

V and J are TRBV7-2 and TRBJ2-7; TRBD2 agrees at 9 bases. Per the germline V gene, CDR1 is SGHTA and CDR2 is FQGNSA. The CDR3 extends over 15 amino acids. V trimming: 1 base; J trimming: 2 bases; junction bases outside the gene matches: 3. CDR3 in DNA: TGTGCCAGCAGCTTAGTTTCTAGCGGGACCTACGAGCAGTACTTC. Translation gives CASSLVSSGTYEQYF.

This chain joins TRBV27 and TRBJ2-5; 9 bases align to TRBD1. In germline, CDR1 is MNHEY, CDR2 SMNVEV (reference sequence). The CDR3 consists of 18 residues. Trimming removed 5 bases from V and 5 bases from J; junction bases left unmatched: 18. The CDR3 is CASSLYPGQGPFFETQYF. The CDR3 bases are TGTGCCAGCAGTCTATATCCGGGACAGGGCCCCTTCTTCGAGACCCAGTACTTC.

The CDR3 nucleotides read TGTGCCTGGAGTGGGAACGAGCAGTACTTC. Encoded protein: CAWSGNEQYF. This chain links TRBV30 with TRBJ2-7; D gene ambiguous. V lost 1 base, J lost 5 bases, and 3 bases lay in between. The CDR3 runs to 10 residues. The germline CDR1 and CDR2 sequences are GTSNPN and SVGIG (reference sequence).